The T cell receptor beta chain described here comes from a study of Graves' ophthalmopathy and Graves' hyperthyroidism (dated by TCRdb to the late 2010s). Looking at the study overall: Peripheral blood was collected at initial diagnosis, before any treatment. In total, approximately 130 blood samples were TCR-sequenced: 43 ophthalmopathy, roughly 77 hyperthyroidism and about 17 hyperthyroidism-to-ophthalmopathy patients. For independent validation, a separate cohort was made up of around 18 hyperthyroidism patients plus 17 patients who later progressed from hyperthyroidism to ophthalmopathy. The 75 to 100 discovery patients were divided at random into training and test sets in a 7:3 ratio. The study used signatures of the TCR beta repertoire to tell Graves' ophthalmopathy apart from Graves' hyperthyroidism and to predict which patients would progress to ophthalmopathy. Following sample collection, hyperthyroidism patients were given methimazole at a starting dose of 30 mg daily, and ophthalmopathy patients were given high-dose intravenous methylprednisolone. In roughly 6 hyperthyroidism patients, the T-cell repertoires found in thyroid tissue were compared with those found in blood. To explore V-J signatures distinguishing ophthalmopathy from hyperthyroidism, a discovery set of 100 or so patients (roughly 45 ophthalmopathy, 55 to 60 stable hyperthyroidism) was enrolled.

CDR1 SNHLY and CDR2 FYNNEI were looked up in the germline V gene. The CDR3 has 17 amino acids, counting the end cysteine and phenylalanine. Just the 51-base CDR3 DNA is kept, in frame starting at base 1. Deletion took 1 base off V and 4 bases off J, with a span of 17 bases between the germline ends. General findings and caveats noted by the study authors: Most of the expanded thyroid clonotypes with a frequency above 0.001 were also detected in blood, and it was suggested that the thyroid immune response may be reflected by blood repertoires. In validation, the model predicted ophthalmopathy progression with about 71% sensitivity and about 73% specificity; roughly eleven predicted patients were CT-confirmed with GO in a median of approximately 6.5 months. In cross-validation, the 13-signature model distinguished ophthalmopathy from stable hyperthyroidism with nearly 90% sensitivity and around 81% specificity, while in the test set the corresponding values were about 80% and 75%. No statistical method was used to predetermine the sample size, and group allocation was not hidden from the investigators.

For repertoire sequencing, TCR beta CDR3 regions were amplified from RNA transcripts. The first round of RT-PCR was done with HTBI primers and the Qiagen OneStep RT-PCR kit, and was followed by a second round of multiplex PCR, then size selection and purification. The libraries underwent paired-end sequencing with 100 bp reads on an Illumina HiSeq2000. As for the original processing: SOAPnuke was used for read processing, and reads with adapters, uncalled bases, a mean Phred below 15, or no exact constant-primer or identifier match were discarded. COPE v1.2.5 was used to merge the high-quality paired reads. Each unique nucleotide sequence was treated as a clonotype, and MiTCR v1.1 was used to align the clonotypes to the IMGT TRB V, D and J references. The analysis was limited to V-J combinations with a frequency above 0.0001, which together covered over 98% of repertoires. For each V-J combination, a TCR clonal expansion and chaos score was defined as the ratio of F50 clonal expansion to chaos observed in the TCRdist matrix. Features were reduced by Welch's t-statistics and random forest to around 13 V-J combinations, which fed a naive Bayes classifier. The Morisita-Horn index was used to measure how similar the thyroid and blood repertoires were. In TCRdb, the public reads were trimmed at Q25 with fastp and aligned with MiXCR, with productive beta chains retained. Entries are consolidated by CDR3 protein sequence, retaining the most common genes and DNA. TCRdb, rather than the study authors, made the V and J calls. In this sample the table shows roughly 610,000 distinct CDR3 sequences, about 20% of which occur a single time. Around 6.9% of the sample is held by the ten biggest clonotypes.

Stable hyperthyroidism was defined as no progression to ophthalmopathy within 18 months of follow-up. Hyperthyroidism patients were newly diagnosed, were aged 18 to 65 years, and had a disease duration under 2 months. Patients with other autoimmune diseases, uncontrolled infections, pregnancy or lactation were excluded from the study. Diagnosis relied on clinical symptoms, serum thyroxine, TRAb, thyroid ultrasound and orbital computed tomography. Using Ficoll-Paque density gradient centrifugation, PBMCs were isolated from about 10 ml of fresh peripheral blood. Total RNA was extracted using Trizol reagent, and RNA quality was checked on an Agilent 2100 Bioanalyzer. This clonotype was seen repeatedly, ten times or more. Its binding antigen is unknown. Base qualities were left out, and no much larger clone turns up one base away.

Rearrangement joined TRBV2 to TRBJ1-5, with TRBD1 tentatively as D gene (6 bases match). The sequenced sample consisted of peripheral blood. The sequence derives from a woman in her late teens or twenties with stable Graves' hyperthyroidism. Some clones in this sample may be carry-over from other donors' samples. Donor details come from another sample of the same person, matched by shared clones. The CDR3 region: CASSEDGEGEWNQPQHF. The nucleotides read TGTGCCAGCAGTGAAGATGGGGAGGGGGAGTGGAATCAGCCCCAGCATTTT.